This entry is about one T cell receptor (beta chain). The data derive from a study of blood T cell repertoires in COVID-19. Study summary: T cells, B-cell-depleted T cells, or PBMCs supplied cDNA or gDNA.

Authors' analysis steps: Estimated nucleated cell counts came from reference gene primer amplification. Measured with immunoSEQ multiplex PCR; TCRdb has only the in-frame clones, and not every one. V, J and clone size are taken as reported in that table, and D and trimming were inferred from the DNA itself. Of roughly 230,000 clones in the sample, 89% are singletons; the top ten hold roughly 5%. Losses at the gene ends were 5 bases for V and 7 bases for J; bases not matched to a gene: 6. Germline-derived CDR1 and CDR2 are SNHLY and FYNNEI. This CDR3 is 13 amino acids long. V usage is TRBV2 and J usage is TRBJ1-1; 8 bases match TRBD1. The sequence was collected from a woman aged 40 to 55 who had recovered from COVID-19. The sequencing input was peripheral blood. CDR3 region: CASSTRDRGEAFF. CDR3 nucleotides: TGTGCCAGCAGTACCAGAGACAGGGGTGAAGCTTTCTTT. Together with reference TRBV2 and TRBJ1-1, the CDR3 gives the full variable domain: EPEVTQTPSHQVTQMGQEVILRCVPISNHLYFYWYRQILGQKVEFLVSFYNNEISEKSEIFDDQFSVERPDGSNFTLKIRSTKLEDSAMYFCASSTRDRGEAFFGQGTRLTVV.